Included here is one TCR beta chain sequence, with context. This clonotype was counted once. The target of this receptor is not known. The sample holds no much larger clone one base away, and base qualities are not on file. One read provides weak support. The time point label for this specimen denotes: sample taken at primary tumor resection. Whole RNA extracted from tumor and nontumor lung tissue, or from cryopreserved PBMC samples, was used for TCR sequencing without cell sorting. Donors were 72 patients with early-stage, untreated non-small cell lung cancer from the lung TRACERx cohort. Only patients for whom sufficient RNA was available from at least two tumor regions were selected for TCR sequencing. The sample originates from a study of spatial heterogeneity in lung cancer (dated by TCRdb to the late 2010s). Regarding the research as a whole: Beta-chain transcripts were consistently detected in greater numbers than alpha-chain transcripts, which likely reflects a higher abundance of beta-chain transcripts. In the raw uncorrected reads, each unique combination of TCR and UMI appeared more than ten times on average. In non-small cell lung cancer, the study made a quantitative comparison of TCR alpha and beta repertoires among multiple tumor regions, matched nontumor lung and blood. Nonsynonymous mutation counts, determined by whole-exome sequencing of tumor tissue, were related to features of the TCR repertoire. Both alpha and beta chains were TCR-sequenced in samples taken at surgery, namely 220 tumor regions, around 61 matched nontumor lung samples and over 55 PBMC samples.

Summary of the overall study and its limitations: Additional single-cell paired TCR alpha and beta sequencing was considered necessary to confirm, at a functional level, the hypothesis that regional TCRs recognize regional mutations. Ubiquitous expanded tumor TCRs showed up in blood more often at tumor resection than at routine follow-up.

The receptor library was made with 5' RACE. Sequencing was carried out with a NextSeq 500. In the TCR library protocol, a unique molecular identifier was attached to each TCR cDNA molecule so that PCR and sequencing errors could be corrected. In the authors' own workflow: TCR identification, UMI-based error correction and CDR3 extraction were performed with Decombinator tools. Expanded TCRs were defined as those above a frequency of 2 per 1,000, corresponding to the top 1% of the tumor frequency distribution. Each repertoire was subsampled 100 times to 5,000 TCRs, after which Renyi diversity was computed with the R vegan package. CDR3 similarity networks were built from amino acid triplet string-kernel similarity, with CDR3s being connected when pairwise similarity was above 0.82. TCRdb applied fastp at Q25 and MiXCR to the public reads, then kept only in-frame beta chains. Under each unique CDR3 protein, matching rows form one entry showing the most common genes and DNA. TCRdb's processing, not the study's, gives the V and J calls here. Across this sample there are about 85,000 distinct CDR3 sequences, with under 25% seen only once. The ten largest clones take up around 5.9% of the sample.

CDR1 SGHRS and CDR2 YFSETQ were looked up in the germline V gene. The CDR3 runs 13 amino acids, cysteine and phenylalanine included. Only the CDR3 region is kept as DNA, spanning 39 bases read in frame from base 1. V gives up 3 bases and J gives up 6 bases, and the segment between their germline ends measures 13 bases. The clonotype comes from a male donor with early-stage non-small cell lung cancer. The V and J genes are TRBV5-1 and TRBJ2-7; the D gene is possibly TRBD1 or TRBD2, with 5 bases matching each. The sample here was PBMCs, taken at surgery. The sequence in DNA is TGCGCCAGCAGCTGGGACGTTTTGGGCGAGCAGTACTTC. It encodes CASSWDVLGEQYF.